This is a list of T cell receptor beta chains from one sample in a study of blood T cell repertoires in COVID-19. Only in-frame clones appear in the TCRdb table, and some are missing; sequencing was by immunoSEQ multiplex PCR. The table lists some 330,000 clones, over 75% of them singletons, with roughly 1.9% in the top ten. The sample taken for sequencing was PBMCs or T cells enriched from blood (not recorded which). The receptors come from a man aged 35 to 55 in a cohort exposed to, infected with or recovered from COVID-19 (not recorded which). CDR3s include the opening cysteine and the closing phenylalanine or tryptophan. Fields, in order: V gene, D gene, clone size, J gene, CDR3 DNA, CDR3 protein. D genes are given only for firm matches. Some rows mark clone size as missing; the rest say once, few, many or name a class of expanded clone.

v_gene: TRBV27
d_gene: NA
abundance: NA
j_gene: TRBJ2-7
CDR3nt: TGTGCCAGCACCGCTAAGTTCGGTTCCGAGAGGCAGTACTTC
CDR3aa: CASTAKFGSERQYF

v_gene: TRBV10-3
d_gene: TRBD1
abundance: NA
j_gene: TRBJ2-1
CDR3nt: TGTGCCATCAGTCCGCCGCGGGGACAGGACAATGAGCAGTTCTTC
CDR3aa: CAISPPRGQDNEQFF

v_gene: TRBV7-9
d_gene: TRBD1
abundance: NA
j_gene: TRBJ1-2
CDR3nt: TGTGCCAGCAGCGGTTTGGACAGGGGCTCTGGCTACACCTTC
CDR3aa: CASSGLDRGSGYTF

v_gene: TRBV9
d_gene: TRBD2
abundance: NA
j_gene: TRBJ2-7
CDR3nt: TGTGCCAGCAGCGTAGCTGGGACTAGCGGCCCCTACGAGCAGTACTTC
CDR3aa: CASSVAGTSGPYEQYF

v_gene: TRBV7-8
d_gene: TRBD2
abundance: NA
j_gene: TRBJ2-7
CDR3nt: TGTGCCAGCAGCTTCGGAGGCCTAGCGGGATCCTACGAGCAGTACTTC
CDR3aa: CASSFGGLAGSYEQYF

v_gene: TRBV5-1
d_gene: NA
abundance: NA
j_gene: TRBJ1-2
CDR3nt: TGCGCCAGCAGCCGATCTACAGGCAACTATGGCTACACCTTC
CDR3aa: CASSRSTGNYGYTF

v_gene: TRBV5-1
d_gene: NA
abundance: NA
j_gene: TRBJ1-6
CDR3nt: TGCGCCAGCAGCTCGGGGTCCTATAATTCACCCCTCCACTTT
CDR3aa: CASSSGSYNSPLHF

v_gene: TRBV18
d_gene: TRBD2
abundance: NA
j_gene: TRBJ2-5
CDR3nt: TGTGCCAGCTCACTAAGCGGGAGATGGGAGACCCAGTACTTC
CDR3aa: CASSLSGRWETQYF

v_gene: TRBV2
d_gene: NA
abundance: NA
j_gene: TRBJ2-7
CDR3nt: TGTGCCAGCAGCTGGCAGGGGAGAGAGCAGTACTTC
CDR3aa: CASSWQGREQYF

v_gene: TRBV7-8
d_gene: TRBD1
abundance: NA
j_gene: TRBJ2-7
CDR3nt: TGTGCCAGCAGCTTATCTAGACAGGGGAGTACTTACGAGCAGTACTTC
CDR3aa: CASSLSRQGSTYEQYF

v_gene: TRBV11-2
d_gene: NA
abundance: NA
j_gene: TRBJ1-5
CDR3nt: TGTGCCAGCAGCTTCTGGAGTAGGGGTCAGCCCCAGCATTTT
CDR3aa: CASSFWSRGQPQHF

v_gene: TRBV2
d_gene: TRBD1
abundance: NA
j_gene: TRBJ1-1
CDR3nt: TGTGCCAGCTGTGAACAGGGGGCACTTAACACTGAAGCTTTCTTT
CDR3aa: CASCEQGALNTEAFF

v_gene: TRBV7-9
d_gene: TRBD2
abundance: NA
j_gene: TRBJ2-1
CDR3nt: TGTGCCAGCAGCTCCGGACTAGCGGCCCTCCCCGGGGGCAATGAGCAGTTCTTC
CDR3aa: CASSSGLAALPGGNEQFF

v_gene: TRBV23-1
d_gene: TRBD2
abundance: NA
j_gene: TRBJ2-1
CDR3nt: TGCGCCAGCAGTCACGCGGGAGTCTCCTACAATGAGCAGTTCTTC
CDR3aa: CASSHAGVSYNEQFF

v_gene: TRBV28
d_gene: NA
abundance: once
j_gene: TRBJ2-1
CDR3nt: TGTGCCTCCTATCAGGGAATCTCCTACAATGAGCAGTTCTTC
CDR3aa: CASYQGISYNEQFF

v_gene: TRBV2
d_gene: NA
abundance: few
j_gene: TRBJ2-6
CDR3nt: TGTGCCAGACAGGCCCGATCTGGGGCCAACGTCCTGACTTTC
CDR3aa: CARQARSGANVLTF

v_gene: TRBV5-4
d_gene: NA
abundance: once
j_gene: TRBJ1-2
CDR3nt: TGTGCCAGCAGCTTAACGGGAGCTAACTATGGCTACACCTTC
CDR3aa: CASSLTGANYGYTF

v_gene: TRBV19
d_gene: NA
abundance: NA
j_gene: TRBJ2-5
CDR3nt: TGTGCCAGTAGTAGGGACACAGAGACCCAGTACTTC
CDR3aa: CASSRDTETQYF

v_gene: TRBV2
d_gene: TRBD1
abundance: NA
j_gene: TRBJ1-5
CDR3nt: TGTGCCGGTACAGGCGGACAGGATCAGCCCCAGCATTTT
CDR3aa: CAGTGGQDQPQHF

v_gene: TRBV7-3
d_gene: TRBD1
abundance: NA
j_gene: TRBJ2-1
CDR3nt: TGTGCCAGCAGCTTAATGACAGGGAGCTACAATGAGCAGTTCTTC
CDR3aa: CASSLMTGSYNEQFF

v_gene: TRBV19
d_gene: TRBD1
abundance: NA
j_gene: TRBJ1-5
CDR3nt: TGTGCCAGTAGTTCGGGACAGAATCAGCCCCAGCATTTT
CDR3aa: CASSSGQNQPQHF

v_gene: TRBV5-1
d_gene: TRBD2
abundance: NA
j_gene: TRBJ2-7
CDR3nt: TGCGCCAGCAGCTTGGCGGATCCGGGACTAGCGGGTACTCGGCAGTACTTC
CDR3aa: CASSLADPGLAGTRQYF

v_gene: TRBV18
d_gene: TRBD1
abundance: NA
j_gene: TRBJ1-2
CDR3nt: TGTGCCAGCTCACCCGGGACAGGGGAGGCCTATGGCTACACCTTC
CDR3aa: CASSPGTGEAYGYTF

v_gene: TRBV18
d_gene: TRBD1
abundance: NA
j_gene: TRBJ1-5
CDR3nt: TGTGCCAGCTCACAAGGGACAGCCAACAATCAGCCCCAGCATTTT
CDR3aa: CASSQGTANNQPQHF

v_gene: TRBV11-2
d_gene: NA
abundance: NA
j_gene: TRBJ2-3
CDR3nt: TGTGCCAGCAGCTTAGGGTCAGGGCCTTGGGATACGCAGTATTTT
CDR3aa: CASSLGSGPWDTQYF

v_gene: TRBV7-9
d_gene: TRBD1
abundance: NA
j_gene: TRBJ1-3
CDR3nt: TGTGCCAGCAGCCCGCGGACAGGGAGAGGAAACACCATATATTTT
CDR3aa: CASSPRTGRGNTIYF

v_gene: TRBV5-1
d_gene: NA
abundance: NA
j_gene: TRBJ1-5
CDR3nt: TGCGCCAGCAGCCCCGGGGGCAATCAGCCCCAGCATTTT
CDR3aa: CASSPGGNQPQHF

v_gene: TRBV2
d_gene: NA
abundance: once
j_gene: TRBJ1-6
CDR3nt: TGTGCCAGCAGTTCCACCGGGACTCTAAATTCACCCCTCCACTTT
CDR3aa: CASSSTGTLNSPLHF

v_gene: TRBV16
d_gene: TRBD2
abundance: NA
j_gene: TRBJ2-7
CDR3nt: TGTGCCAGCAGCCAATCGTTGGCTAGCGGGAGGGGGTACGAGCAGTACTTC
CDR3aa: CASSQSLASGRGYEQYF

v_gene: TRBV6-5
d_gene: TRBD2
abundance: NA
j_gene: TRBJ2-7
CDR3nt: TGTGCCAGCAGTTCCCGACTAGCGGGAAACTACGAGCAGTACTTC
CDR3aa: CASSSRLAGNYEQYF

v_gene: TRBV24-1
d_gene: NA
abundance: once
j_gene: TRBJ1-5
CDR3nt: TGTGCCACCAGTGCCCAGGGCAATCAGCCCCAGCATTTT
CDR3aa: CATSAQGNQPQHF

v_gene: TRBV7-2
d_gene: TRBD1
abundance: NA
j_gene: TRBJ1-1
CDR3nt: TGTGCCAGCAGCCTATACAGGGGCGGGAACACTGAAGCTTTCTTT
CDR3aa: CASSLYRGGNTEAFF

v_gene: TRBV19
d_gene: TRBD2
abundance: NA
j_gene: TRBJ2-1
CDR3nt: TGTGCCAGTAGTATTTCGGCGGGAGTTACCAATGAGCAGTTCTTC
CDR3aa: CASSISAGVTNEQFF

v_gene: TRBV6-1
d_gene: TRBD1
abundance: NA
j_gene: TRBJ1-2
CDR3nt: TGTGCCAGCAGTGAAGGACAGGGCTTACGGGGCTACACCTTC
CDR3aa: CASSEGQGLRGYTF

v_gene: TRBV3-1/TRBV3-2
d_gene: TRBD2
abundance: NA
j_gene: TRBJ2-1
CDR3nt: TGTGCCAGCAGCTCTAGCGGGAGGGTGGGCAATGAGCAGTTCTTC
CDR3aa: CASSSSGRVGNEQFF

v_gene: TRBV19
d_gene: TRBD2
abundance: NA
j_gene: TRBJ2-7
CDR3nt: TGTGCCAGTAGTAAGAGCGGGAAGGGCGAGCAGTACTTC
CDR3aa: CASSKSGKGEQYF

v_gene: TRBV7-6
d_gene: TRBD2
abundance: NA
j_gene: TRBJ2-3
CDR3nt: TGTGCCAGCAGCTCAAGGCCCGGGACTAGCATCCTTAACACAGATACGCAGTATTTT
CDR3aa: CASSSRPGTSILNTDTQYF

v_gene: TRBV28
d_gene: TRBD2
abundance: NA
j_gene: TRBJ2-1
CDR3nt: TGTGCCAGCACCGATACTAGCGGGAGCCACAATGAGCAGTTCTTC
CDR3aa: CASTDTSGSHNEQFF

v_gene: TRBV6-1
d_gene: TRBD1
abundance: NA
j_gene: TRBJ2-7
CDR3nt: TGTGCCAGCAGTGAGGGGACAGCACACTACGAGCAGTACTTC
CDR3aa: CASSEGTAHYEQYF

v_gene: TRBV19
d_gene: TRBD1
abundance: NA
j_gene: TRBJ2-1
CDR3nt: TGTGCCAGTAGACGACAGGGACGTCTCGATGAGCAGTTCTTC
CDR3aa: CASRRQGRLDEQFF